The subject of this entry is one T cell receptor beta chain. This could be a read error, since a much larger clone is one nucleotide away. Sequenced patients had shown CD8+CD57+ cell expansion by flow cytometry. This record comes from a study of CD8+CD57+ T cells in acquired aplastic anemia. Genomic DNA provided the template from which TCR beta VDJ and CDR3 profiles were obtained. In TCRdb, the reads were re-called with MiXCR into one record per CDR3 protein. The table has 160,000 or so distinct CDR3 sequences, 40% to 55% seen once. The sequence came from a human donor with aplastic anemia. Sequenced: sorted CD4+, CD8+, or CD8+CD57+ T cells (not recorded which) from PBMCs.

The CDR3 is CASRALVLQTGAFF. The CDR3 DNA follows: TGTGCCAGCAGGGCCCTGGTCCTCCAGACTGGAGCTTTCTTT. The chain has TRBV6-2 or TRBV6-3 and TRBJ1-1; D is unresolved. Germline loops: CDR1 MNHEY, CDR2 SVGEGT. The CDR3 has 14 amino acids.